Listed below are T cell receptor beta chains from one sample, sequenced in a study of blood T cell repertoires in COVID-19. Using immunoSEQ multiplex PCR, the repertoire was profiled, and TCRdb retains in-frame clones only, with some absent. The table lists 45,000 to 50,000 clones, 86% of them singletons. The sequenced material came from peripheral blood. The receptors were gathered from a human donor in a cohort sampled during active COVID-19. Both conserved end residues are part of each CDR3. Expanded clones get a size class; other rows say once, few or many, or leave the size out.

length: 17
J: TRBJ2-5
V: TRBV7-7
size: NA
CDR3: CASRSAASGGPPGGMHF

length: 15
J: TRBJ2-5
V: TRBV7-6
size: once
CDR3: CASRSAGGSKETQYF

length: 16
J: TRBJ2-1
V: TRBV15
size: NA
CDR3: CATSSGGFSSYNEQFF

length: 15
J: TRBJ2-3
V: TRBV4-2
size: NA
CDR3: CASSQDPASANTQYF

length: 19
J: TRBJ2-3
V: TRBV6-4
size: once
CDR3: CASSDSINKRGVSLDTQYF

length: 13
J: TRBJ2-1
V: TRBV4-1
size: once
CDR3: CASSRLLAGPQFF

length: 17
J: TRBJ1-6
V: TRBV7-6
size: medium-sized
CDR3: CASSSEVPGQGNSPLHF

length: 17
J: TRBJ1-6
V: TRBV4-1
size: NA
CDR3: CASSHMSPGQGNSPLHF

length: 17
J: TRBJ2-1
V: TRBV6-2/TRBV6-3
size: NA
CDR3: CASSSTGGFGSYNEQFF

length: 16
J: TRBJ2-3
V: TRBV9
size: NA
CDR3: CASQEASGGNTDTQYF

length: 14
J: TRBJ1-1
V: TRBV5-6
size: NA
CDR3: CASRGPRGISEAFF

length: 15
J: TRBJ2-2
V: TRBV7-9
size: NA
CDR3: CASSQSDTSTGELFF

length: 18
J: TRBJ1-1
V: TRBV27
size: NA
CDR3: CASRPDRARDWMNTEAFF

length: 14
J: TRBJ1-6
V: TRBV25-1
size: NA
CDR3: CASVGTGGGSPLHF

length: 13
J: TRBJ2-5
V: TRBV11-2
size: once
CDR3: CASSLEQQETQYF

length: 13
J: TRBJ2-7
V: TRBV18
size: NA
CDR3: CASSVYTSYEQYF

length: 14
J: TRBJ2-3
V: TRBV4-3
size: NA
CDR3: CASSQGRVTDTQYF

length: 12
J: TRBJ1-1
V: TRBV19
size: NA
CDR3: CASSSTDTEAFF

length: 18
J: TRBJ2-3
V: TRBV15
size: NA
CDR3: CATSRRSVRGTSADTQYF

length: 14
J: TRBJ2-7
V: TRBV7-9
size: once
CDR3: CASSFPGGGGEQYF

length: 13
J: TRBJ2-6
V: TRBV7-3
size: NA
CDR3: CASSPVGANVLTF

length: 14
J: TRBJ2-2
V: TRBV10-1
size: NA
CDR3: CASSLAGDTGELFF

length: 14
J: TRBJ2-3
V: TRBV13
size: NA
CDR3: CASSIRQGTDTQYF